This passage covers 2 T cell receptor beta chains from one sample sequenced in a study of OX40 agonist ivuxolimab in advanced cancers. The assay was immunoSEQ multiplex PCR, and TCRdb's table has in-frame clones only and misses some. The profile shows approximately 80,000 clones, about nine tenths of them singletons. The starting material was CD4+ or CD8+ T cells sorted from blood, obtained in a trial of the OX40 agonist ivuxolimab. These receptors came from an adult with an advanced solid tumor such as melanoma, head and neck, liver or kidney cancer.

V usage is TRBV6-5 and J usage is TRBJ2-7; 7 positions agree with TRBD2. V dropped 2 bases and J dropped 0; count of bases not matched to a gene: 4. The CDR3 sequence is 15 residues long. Germline CDR1 MNHEY, CDR2 SVGAGI. The CDR3 DNA sequence: TGTGCCAGCAGTTACGGGAGGGGACCCTCCTACGAGCAGTACTTC. This gives the protein CASSYGRGPSYEQYF.

This chain uses TRBV2 with TRBJ2-1; the D is unclear. This CDR3 is 15 amino acids long. Germline V gene sequence: CDR1 SNHLY, CDR2 FYNNEI. Trimming pared 4 bases from V and 0 bases from J, leaving 10 bases between. CDR3 residues: CASSAQLSSYNEQFF. In nucleotides, the CDR3 is TGTGCCAGCAGTGCTCAGCTAAGCTCCTACAATGAGCAGTTCTTC.